The clone carrying this T cell receptor beta chain was counted a single time. V shed 7 bases and J shed 3 bases, with 9 bases lying between them. The CDR3 spans 12 residues. Germline CDR1 SGHTA, CDR2 FQGNSA. The sample belongs to a study of blood T cell repertoires in COVID-19. Study context: The samples span acute and convalescent COVID-19 from the United States, Italy and Spain. PBMCs, B-cell-depleted T cells, or T cells were the source of the cDNA or gDNA that made up the material.

Original analysis: Amplification of reference gene primers provided the estimated nucleated cell counts. Assay used: immunoSEQ multiplex PCR; TCRdb lists only in-frame clones, some missing. For V, J and clone size, that table is used; D and trimming come from the DNA. This repertoire shows tens of thousands of clones, 90% found once; its top ten account for roughly 1.2%. The sample taken for sequencing was peripheral blood. This clonotype was sampled from a man in his sixties with acute or convalescent COVID-19. The V call is TRBV7-2, the J call TRBJ1-1; unclear D gene. CDR3 region: CASTLSDTEAFF. The CDR3 DNA reads as TGTGCCAGCACCCTGTCAGACACTGAAGCTTTCTTT.